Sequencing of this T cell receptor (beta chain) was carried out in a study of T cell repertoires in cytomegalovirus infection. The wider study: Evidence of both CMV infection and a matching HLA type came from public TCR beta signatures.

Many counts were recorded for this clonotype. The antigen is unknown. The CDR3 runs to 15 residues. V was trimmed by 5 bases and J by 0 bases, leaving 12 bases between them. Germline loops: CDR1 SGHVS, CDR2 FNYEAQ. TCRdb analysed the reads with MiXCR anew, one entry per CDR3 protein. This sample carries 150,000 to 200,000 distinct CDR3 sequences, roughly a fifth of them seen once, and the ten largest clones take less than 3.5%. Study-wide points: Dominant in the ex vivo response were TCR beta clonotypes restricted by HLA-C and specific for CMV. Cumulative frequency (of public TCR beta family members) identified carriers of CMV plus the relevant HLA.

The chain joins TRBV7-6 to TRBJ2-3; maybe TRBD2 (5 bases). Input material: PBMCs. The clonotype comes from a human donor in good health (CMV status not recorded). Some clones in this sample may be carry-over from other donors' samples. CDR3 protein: CASSRSVSSTDTQYF. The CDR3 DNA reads TGTGCCAGCAGCCGTAGCGTTTCTAGCACAGATACGCAGTATTTT.